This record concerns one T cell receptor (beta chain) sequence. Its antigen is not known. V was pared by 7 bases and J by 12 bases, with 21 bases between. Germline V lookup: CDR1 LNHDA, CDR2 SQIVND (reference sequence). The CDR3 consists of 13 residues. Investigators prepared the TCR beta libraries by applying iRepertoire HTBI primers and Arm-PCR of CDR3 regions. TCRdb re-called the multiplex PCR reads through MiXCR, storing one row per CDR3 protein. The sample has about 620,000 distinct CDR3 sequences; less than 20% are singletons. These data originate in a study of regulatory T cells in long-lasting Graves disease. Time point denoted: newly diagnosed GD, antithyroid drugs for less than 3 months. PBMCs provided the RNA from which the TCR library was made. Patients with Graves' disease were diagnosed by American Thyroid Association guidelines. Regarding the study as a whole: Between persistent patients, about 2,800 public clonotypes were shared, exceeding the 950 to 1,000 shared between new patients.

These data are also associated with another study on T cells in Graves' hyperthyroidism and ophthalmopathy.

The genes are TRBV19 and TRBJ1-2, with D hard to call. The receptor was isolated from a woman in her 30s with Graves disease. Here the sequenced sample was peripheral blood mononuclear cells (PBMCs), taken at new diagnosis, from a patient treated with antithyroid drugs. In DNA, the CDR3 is TGTGCCAGTATTGCGGATGTTAGTGTCGGTAACACCTTC. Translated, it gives CASIADVSVGNTF.